The subject of this entry is one T cell receptor beta chain. Trimming took off 0 bases at V and 1 base at J, with 4 bases between the two ends. This CDR3 is 13 amino acids long. Germline V CDR1 and CDR2: SGDLS, YYNGEE. This record comes from a study of blood T cell repertoires in COVID-19. Across the study: There were acute and convalescent COVID-19 samples, and they came from the United States, Italy and Spain. T cells, B-cell-depleted T cells, or PBMCs supplied cDNA or gDNA.

As originally analysed: Estimation of nucleated cell counts was performed using reference gene primer amplification. The data were produced by immunoSEQ multiplex PCR, yet TCRdb's version contains in-frame clones alone and is incomplete. Clone size and V and J calls were adopted from that table, with D and trimming inferred from the DNA. The sample lists tens of thousands of clones, about nine tenths occurring once. Specimen: peripheral blood. This sequence originates from a man aged 50 to 59 with active or convalescent COVID-19. The J gene is TRBJ1-1, the V gene TRBV9; D gene uncertain. CDR3 nucleotide sequence: TGTGCCAGCAGCGTAGCCGGGAACACTGAAGCTTTCTTT. It yields the protein CASSVAGNTEAFF.